A single sample is the source of the 28 T cell receptor beta chains below, sequenced in a study of shared clonotypes between healthy human individuals. It was CD45RO-negative cells, positively selected for CCR7, that made up naive CD8 cells, with terminally differentiated effector memory CD45RA+ cells excluded. Some clones are missing from TCRdb's copy, which holds only in-frame ones; the method was immunoSEQ multiplex PCR. In the table there are about 2.1 million clones, about 93% of which are singletons. Sequencing used naive CD8+ T cells from PBMCs. The receptor source for this set is a man between 18 and 35 years old in good health. Some clones in this sample may be carry-over from other donors' samples.

The chain has TRBV28 and TRBJ2-5, with D perhaps TRBD1 or TRBD2 (5 bases each). The CDR3 covers 12 residues. Germline loops: CDR1 MDHEN, CDR2 SYDVKM. V was trimmed by 6 bases and J by 3 bases, leaving 8 bases between them. The CDR3 nucleotides read TGTGCCAGCAGGGGACCCAAAGAGACCCAGTACTTC. It is translated as CASRGPKETQYF.

J is TRBJ2-7 and V is TRBV28, with D perhaps TRBD1 (6 bases). The CDR3 has 13 residues. V was pared by 5 bases and J by 2 bases, with 10 bases between. Germline loops: CDR1 MDHEN, CDR2 SYDVKM. The CDR3 loop is CASSEQGAYEQYF. CDR3 coding DNA: TGTGCCAGCAGTGAACAGGGAGCCTACGAGCAGTACTTC. Complete variable domain (other parts from reference TRBV28 and TRBJ2-7): DVKVTQSSRYLVKRTGEKVFLECVQDMDHENMFWYRQDPGLGLRLIYFSYDVKMKEKGDIPEGYSVSREKKERFSLILESASTNQTSMYLCASSEQGAYEQYFGPGTRLTVT.

This clone was found once. V gene TRBV4-1 combines with J gene TRBJ1-2; D perhaps matches TRBD1 (6 bases). In germline, CDR1 is MGHRA, CDR2 YSYEKL. This CDR3 has 16 residues. V lost 3 bases and J 4 bases, leaving 18 bases between the germline ends. The CDR3: CASSQRGAEAGYGYTF. CDR3 in DNA: TGCGCCAGCAGCCAGCGGGGGGCGGAGGCGGGCTATGGCTACACCTTC.

This clone has a handful of counts. The chain has TRBV4-1 and TRBJ1-1, with 9 bases fitting TRBD1. Trimming took 8 bases from V and 1 from J; bases not matched to a gene: 8. This CDR3 has 15 amino acids. Germline V gene sequence: CDR1 MGHRA, CDR2 YSYEKL. The chain's CDR3 is CASGIRGQGNTEAFF. CDR3 nucleotides: TGCGCCAGCGGAATTAGGGGACAGGGGAACACTGAAGCTTTCTTT.

The rearrangement uses TRBV7-8 and TRBJ2-2; D might be TRBD1 (5 bases). The length of the CDR3 is 14 residues. V was cut by 4 bases and J by 4 bases, with 10 bases left in between. Per the germline V gene, CDR1 is SGHVS and CDR2 is FQNEAQ. The CDR3 coding sequence is TGTGCCAGCAGCTGGGCCAGGGTCACCGGGGAGCTGTTTTTT. Its translation: CASSWARVTGELFF.

This sequence joins TRBV14 and TRBJ2-1; TRBD2 matches 13 bases. The CDR3 has 16 amino acids. From germline, CDR1 is SGHDN and CDR2 FVKESK. The V and J ends lost 5 bases and 10 bases, in that order; junction bases with no gene match: 11. DNA of the CDR3: TGTGCCAGCAGCTGGGCTACTAGCGGGAGGGCCTTAGAGCAGTTCTTC. It codes for CASSWATSGRALEQFF.

The chain recombines TRBV6-5 with TRBJ2-1; D remains ambiguous. Trimming stripped 6 bases from V and 6 bases from J, with 6 bases between. Germline-derived CDR1 and CDR2 are MNHEY and SVGAGI. This CDR3 has 11 residues. The CDR3 protein is CASRSGNEQFF. The CDR3 DNA reads as TGTGCCAGCAGGTCGGGCAATGAGCAGTTCTTC.

The J gene is TRBJ1-4, the V gene TRBV7-9, with 10 bases matching TRBD1. This CDR3 has 17 amino acids. Germline assignment: CDR1 SEHNR and CDR2 FQNEAQ (reference sequence). The junction had 6 bases not matched to a gene; V was cut back by 1 base and J by 4 bases. The CDR3 nucleotides are TGTGCCAGCAGCTTAGGGGGACAGGGGCCCTTTAATGAAAAACTGTTTTTT. This encodes CASSLGGQGPFNEKLFF.

The V call is TRBV19, the J call TRBJ2-6; TRBD1 agrees at 7 bases. The V gene's germline CDR1 is LNHDA and CDR2 SQIVND (reference sequence). Losses at the gene ends were 6 bases for V and 0 bases for J; bases not matched to a gene: 14. This CDR3 comprises 19 residues. For the CDR3, the DNA is TGTGCCAGTAGCCCCCTTGGGGGACAGCTAACCTCTGGGGCCAACGTCCTGACTTTC. Encoded protein: CASSPLGGQLTSGANVLTF.

The J gene is TRBJ2-7, the V gene TRBV28, with D hard to call. With 8 bases removed from V and 2 bases from J, the gap between germline ends came to 13 bases. This CDR3 region has 13 residues. Germline V gives CDR1 MDHEN, CDR2 SYDVKM. CDR3 nucleotide sequence: TGTGCCAGCCAAACCGACATCGCCTACGAGCAGTACTTC. Translating gives CASQTDIAYEQYF.

The chain carries TRBV6-6 and TRBJ1-2; unclear D gene. This CDR3 region has 16 residues. The germline V gene has CDR1 MNHNY and CDR2 SVGAGI (reference sequence). V was cut by 5 bases and J by 2 bases, with 18 bases left in between. CDR3 loop: CASSHHPEGPNYGYTF. The CDR3 DNA sequence: TGTGCCAGCAGTCACCATCCGGAAGGGCCAAACTATGGCTACACCTTC.

This clone was found once. The chain employs TRBV11-2 and TRBJ2-7, with TRBD1 matching 9 bases. The length of the CDR3 is 18 residues. Germline V gene lookup returns CDR1 SGHAT and CDR2 FQNNGV. Unmatched junction bases numbered 13, after V lost 2 bases and J lost 2 bases. CDR3 coding DNA: TGTGCCAGCAGCTTAAACAAACTTAAAGGACAGGGGACCTACGAGCAGTACTTC. This translates into CASSLNKLKGQGTYEQYF.

In this sample, this clone turned up once. V gene TRBV28 combines with J gene TRBJ2-3; no clear D gene. The V gene lost 6 bases and the J gene lost 11 bases, with 12 bases spanning the gap. The CDR3 totals 11 residues. Germline CDR1 reads MDHEN; CDR2 reads SYDVKM. The CDR3 here is CASSNPKEQYF. CDR3 sequence (DNA): TGTGCCAGCAGCAATCCCAAGGAGCAGTATTTT.

The gene calls are TRBV7-8 and TRBJ2-7; the match to TRBD2 covers 11 bases. Germline assignment: CDR1 SGHVS and CDR2 FQNEAQ. V trimming: 4 bases; J trimming: 8 bases; junction bases outside the gene matches: 7. CDR3 length: 14 amino acids. CDR3: CASSYLAGGTQQYF. The CDR3, as DNA: TGTGCCAGCAGCTACTTAGCGGGAGGGACACAGCAGTACTTC.

V and J are TRBV7-9 and TRBJ2-7; D remains ambiguous. The CDR3 is 13 residues long. V was shortened by 4 bases and J by 2 bases, with 9 bases between the two germline ends. Germline CDR1 reads SEHNR; CDR2 reads FQNEAQ (reference sequence). The CDR3, as DNA: TGTGCCAGCAGCTCGACAAATACCTACGAGCAGTACTTC. Translated, it gives CASSSTNTYEQYF.

Comment on this clone: This CDR3 is also generated by other DNA sequences in the sample. The chain couples TRBV27 to TRBJ2-7; 8 bases map to TRBD2. V shed 4 bases and J 3 bases; nucleotides not matched to a gene: 5. From germline, CDR1 is MNHEY and CDR2 SMNVEV (reference sequence). The CDR3 has 14 residues. As DNA, the CDR3 is TGTGCCAGCAGTTGGGGTAGCGGGAACTACGAGCAGTACTTC. The encoded protein is CASSWGSGNYEQYF.

The chain combines TRBV20-1 with TRBJ2-7; tentatively, D is TRBD2 (6 bases). The ends were cut back, 7 bases at V and 6 bases at J, with 13 bases in the middle. Germline loops: CDR1 DFQATT, CDR2 SNEGSKA (reference sequence). CDR3 length: 11 amino acids. CDR3: CSVRREAEQYF. The CDR3 DNA is TGCAGTGTAAGGAGGGAAGCCGAGCAGTACTTC.

This clone was seen just once. The V and J genes are TRBV19 and TRBJ1-1; 8 bases fit TRBD1. Germline values: CDR1 LNHDA, CDR2 SQIVND (reference sequence). Unmatched junction bases numbered 7, after V lost 9 bases and J lost 4 bases. This CDR3 has 13 residues. CDR3 amino acids: CASRDRGATEAFF. CDR3 DNA: TGTGCCAGCCGAGACAGGGGCGCCACTGAAGCTTTCTTT.

This chain uses TRBV13 with TRBJ1-2; perhaps TRBD1 as D (6 bases). Germline lookup yields CDR1 PRHDT and CDR2 FYEKMQ (reference sequence). Trimming removed 6 bases at V and 2 bases at J, with 13 bases between. The CDR3 loop spans 14 amino acids. DNA for the CDR3: TGTGCCAGCAGGGCCGCCAGGGGCAACTATGGCTACACCTTC. This encodes CASRAARGNYGYTF.

The chain's CDR3 is CASTLTGEGYEQYF. The CDR3 nucleotides are TGTGCCAGCACCCTGACAGGAGAAGGCTACGAGCAGTACTTC. The chain links TRBV6-5 to TRBJ2-7, with a possible D match to TRBD1 (6 bases). Germline loops: CDR1 MNHEY, CDR2 SVGAGI. V was trimmed by 7 bases and J by 3 bases, leaving 16 bases between them. This CDR3 is 14 amino acids long.

The V and J genes are TRBV7-9 and TRBJ2-7, with D possibly being TRBD2 (6 bases). CDR3 size: 13 residues. Germline V CDR1 and CDR2: SEHNR, FQNEAQ (reference sequence). Trimming left V 6 bases short and J 3 bases short, with 12 bases between. The CDR3 is CASSPRDFYEQYF. CDR3 in DNA: TGTGCCAGCAGTCCACGGGACTTCTACGAGCAGTACTTC.

The V and J genes are TRBV4-3 and TRBJ2-3; 9 bases are a match to TRBD2. Germline lookup yields CDR1 LGHNA and CDR2 YSLEER. V was pared by 8 bases and J by 1 base, with 16 bases of the junction left unmatched. This CDR3 is built from 18 residues. The CDR3 region has the DNA TGCGCCAGCCAGCCGCAATTCGGGCGGGAGGGCCGCACAGATACGCAGTATTTT. Translated: CASQPQFGREGRTDTQYF.

A note on this clone: The same CDR3 also results from other DNA sequences found in this sample. V gene TRBV4-3 combines with J gene TRBJ2-3; no firm D call. Trimming removed 0 bases at V and 0 bases at J, with 10 bases between. Germline V gene data show CDR1 as LGHNA and CDR2 as YSLEER. The CDR3 is 16 residues long. The CDR3 region is CASSQDPGSSTDTQYF. The CDR3 DNA follows: TGCGCCAGCAGCCAAGATCCAGGATCTAGCACAGATACGCAGTATTTT.

The chain carries TRBV6-6 and TRBJ2-7; D is unclear. The CDR3 is 13 residues long. Germline CDR1 MNHNY, CDR2 SVGAGI (reference sequence). V was cut by 0 bases and J by 6 bases, with 9 bases left in between. The chain's CDR3 is CASSYSPSREQYF. The CDR3 region has the DNA TGTGCCAGCAGTTACTCGCCGTCGCGCGAGCAGTACTTC.

This chain uses TRBV5-1 with TRBJ2-3; D may be TRBD1 (6 bases). Trimming stripped 4 bases from V and 2 bases from J, with 11 bases between. Germline V CDR1 and CDR2: SGHRS, YFSETQ. CDR3 size: 14 residues. As DNA, the CDR3 is TGCGCCAGCAGCCTCAGGGGAACCACAGATACGCAGTATTTT. Its translation: CASSLRGTTDTQYF.

The chain joins TRBV2 to TRBJ2-4; 12 bases are a match to TRBD1. The V segment lost 6 bases and the J segment 2 bases; nucleotides outside the gene matches: 14. This CDR3 is built from 19 residues. The germline gives CDR1 SNHLY, CDR2 FYNNEI. For the CDR3, the DNA is TGTGCCAGCAGGGCTTACACAAAGGGACAGGGGGCTTCCAAAAACATTCAGTACTTC. Translation: CASRAYTKGQGASKNIQYF.

V usage is TRBV27 and J usage is TRBJ2-1; 7 bases line up with TRBD2. Germline V gene sequence: CDR1 MNHEY, CDR2 SMNVEV (reference sequence). With 3 bases clipped from V and 9 bases from J, the junction kept 5 bases outside the gene matches. The length of the CDR3 is 13 residues. CDR3 sequence: CASSFRGDGEQFF. Written as DNA, the CDR3 is TGTGCCAGCAGTTTTCGGGGGGACGGTGAGCAGTTCTTC.

V usage is TRBV11-2 and J usage is TRBJ2-1, with 8 nucleotides matching TRBD2. The length of the CDR3 is 15 residues. V shed 7 bases and J 8 bases; nucleotides not matched to a gene: 13. Germline-derived CDR1 and CDR2 are SGHAT and FQNNGV. The CDR3, as DNA: TGTGCCAGCACCGCAGGGGTAGCGGGAATCCATGAGCAGTTCTTC. Protein product: CASTAGVAGIHEQFF.